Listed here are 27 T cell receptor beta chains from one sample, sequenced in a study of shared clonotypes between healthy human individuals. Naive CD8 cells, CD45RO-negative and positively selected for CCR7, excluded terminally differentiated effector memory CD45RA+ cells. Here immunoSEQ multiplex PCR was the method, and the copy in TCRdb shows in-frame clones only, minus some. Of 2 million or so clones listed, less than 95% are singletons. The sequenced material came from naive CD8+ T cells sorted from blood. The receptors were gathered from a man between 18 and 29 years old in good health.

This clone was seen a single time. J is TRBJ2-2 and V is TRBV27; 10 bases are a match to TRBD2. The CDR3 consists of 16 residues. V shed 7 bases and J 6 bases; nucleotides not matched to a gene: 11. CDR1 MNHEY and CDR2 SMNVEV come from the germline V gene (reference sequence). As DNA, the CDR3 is TGTGCCAGCAAGACCCAAGCGGGGGGGCTTGCCGGGGAGCTGTTTTTT. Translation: CASKTQAGGLAGELFF.

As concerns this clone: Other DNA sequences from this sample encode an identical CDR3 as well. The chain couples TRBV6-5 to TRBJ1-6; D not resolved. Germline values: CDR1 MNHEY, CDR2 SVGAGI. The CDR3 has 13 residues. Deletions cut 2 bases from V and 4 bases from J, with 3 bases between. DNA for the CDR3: TGTGCCAGCAGTTACGAATATAATTCACCCCTCCACTTT. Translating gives CASSYEYNSPLHF.

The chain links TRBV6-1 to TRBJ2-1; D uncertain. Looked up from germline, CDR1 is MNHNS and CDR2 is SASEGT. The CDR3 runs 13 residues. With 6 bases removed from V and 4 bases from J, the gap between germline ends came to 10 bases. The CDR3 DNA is TGTGCCAGCAGCGGATTTACTTACAATGAGCAGTTCTTC. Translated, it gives CASSGFTYNEQFF.

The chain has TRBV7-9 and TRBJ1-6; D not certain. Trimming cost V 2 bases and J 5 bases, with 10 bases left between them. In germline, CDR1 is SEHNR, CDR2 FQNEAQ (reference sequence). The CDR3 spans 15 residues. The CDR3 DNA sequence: TGTGCCAGCAGCTTACTTATTACGGATAATTCACCCCTCCACTTT. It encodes CASSLLITDNSPLHF.

Here the CDR3 reads CASSLLLEQFF. DNA of the CDR3: TGTGCCAGCAGCTTACTTCTTGAGCAGTTCTTC. The chain uses TRBV7-9 and TRBJ2-1; D call uncertain. V lost 2 bases and J 9 bases, leaving 5 bases between the germline ends. Per germline, CDR1 SEHNR and CDR2 FQNEAQ (reference sequence). The CDR3 is 11 residues long.

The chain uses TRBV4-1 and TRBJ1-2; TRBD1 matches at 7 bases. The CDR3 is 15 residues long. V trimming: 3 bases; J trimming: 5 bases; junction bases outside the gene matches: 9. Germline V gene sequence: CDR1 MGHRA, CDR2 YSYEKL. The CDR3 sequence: CASSQTSGTEYGYTF. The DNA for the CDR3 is TGCGCCAGCAGCCAGACAAGTGGGACAGAGTATGGCTACACCTTC.

CDR3 bases: TGCGCCAGCAGCCACGACAACTCTGGAAACACCATATATTTT. This translates into CASSHDNSGNTIYF. The V call is TRBV4-1, the J call TRBJ1-3; D is unclear. This CDR3 is 14 amino acids long. The V and J ends lost 3 bases and 0 bases respectively, with 6 bases between them. Germline assignment: CDR1 MGHRA and CDR2 YSYEKL.

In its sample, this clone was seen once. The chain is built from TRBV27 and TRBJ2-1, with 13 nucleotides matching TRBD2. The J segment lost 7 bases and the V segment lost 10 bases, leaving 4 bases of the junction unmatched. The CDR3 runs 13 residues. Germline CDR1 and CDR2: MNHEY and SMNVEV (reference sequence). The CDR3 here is CATLGLAGNEQFF. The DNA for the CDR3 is TGTGCCACCCTGGGACTAGCGGGAAATGAGCAGTTCTTC.

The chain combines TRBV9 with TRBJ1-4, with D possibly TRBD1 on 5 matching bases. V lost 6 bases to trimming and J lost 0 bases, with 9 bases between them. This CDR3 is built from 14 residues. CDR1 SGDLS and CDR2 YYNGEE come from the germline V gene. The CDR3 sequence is CASTLGPTNEKLFF. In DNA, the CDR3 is TGTGCCAGCACCCTGGGGCCAACTAATGAAAAACTGTTTTTT.

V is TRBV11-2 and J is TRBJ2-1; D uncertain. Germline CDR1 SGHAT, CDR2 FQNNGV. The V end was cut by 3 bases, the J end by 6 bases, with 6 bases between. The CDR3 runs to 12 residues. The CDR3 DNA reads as TGTGCCAGCAGCTTCAATAGCAATGAGCAGTTCTTC. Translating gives CASSFNSNEQFF.

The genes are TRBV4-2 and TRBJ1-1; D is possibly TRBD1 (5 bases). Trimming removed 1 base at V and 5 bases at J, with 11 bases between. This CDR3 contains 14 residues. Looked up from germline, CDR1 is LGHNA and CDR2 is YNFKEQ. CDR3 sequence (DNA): TGTGCCAGCAGCCAAGGTGCCGGGGGAACTGAAGCTTTCTTT. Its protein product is CASSQGAGGTEAFF.

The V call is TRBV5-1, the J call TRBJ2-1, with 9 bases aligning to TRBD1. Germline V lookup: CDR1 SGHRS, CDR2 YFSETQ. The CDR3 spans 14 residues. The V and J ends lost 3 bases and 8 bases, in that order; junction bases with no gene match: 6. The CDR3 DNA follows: TGCGCCAGCAGCTCCGGGACAGGGTTCGATGAGCAGTTCTTC. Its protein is CASSSGTGFDEQFF.

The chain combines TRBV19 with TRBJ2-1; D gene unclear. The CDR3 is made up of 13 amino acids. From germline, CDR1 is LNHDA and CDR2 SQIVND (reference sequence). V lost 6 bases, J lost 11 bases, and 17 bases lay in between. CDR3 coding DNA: TGTGCCAGTAGCAGGAGTCAGCGCTGGAAGCAGTTCTTC. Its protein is CASSRSQRWKQFF.

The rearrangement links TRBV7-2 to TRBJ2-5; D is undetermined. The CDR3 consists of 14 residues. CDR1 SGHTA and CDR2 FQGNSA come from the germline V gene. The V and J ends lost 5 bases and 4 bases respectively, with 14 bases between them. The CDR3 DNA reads TGTGCCAGCAGCCCCCGGGCCTTGGGAGAGACCCAGTACTTC. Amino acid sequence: CASSPRALGETQYF. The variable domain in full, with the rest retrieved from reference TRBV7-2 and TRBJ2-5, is GAGVSQSPSNKVTEKGKDVELRCDPISGHTALYWYRQSLGQGLEFLIYFQGNSAPDKSGLPSDRFSAERTGGSVSTLTIQRTQQEDSAVYLCASSPRALGETQYFGPGTRLLVL.

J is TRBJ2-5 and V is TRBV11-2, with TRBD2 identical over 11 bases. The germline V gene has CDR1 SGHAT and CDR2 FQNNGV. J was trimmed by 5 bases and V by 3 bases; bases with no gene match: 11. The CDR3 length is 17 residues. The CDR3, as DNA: TGTGCCAGCAGCTTGAAGGTAGCGGGAGGGCCCTCGGAGACCCAGTACTTC. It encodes CASSLKVAGGPSETQYF.

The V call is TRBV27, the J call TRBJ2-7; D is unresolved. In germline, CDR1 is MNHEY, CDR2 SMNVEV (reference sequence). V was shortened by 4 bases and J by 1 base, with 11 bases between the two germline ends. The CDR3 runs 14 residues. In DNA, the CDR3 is TGTGCCAGCAGTTCTCTTGACGGTTCCTACGAGCAGTACTTC. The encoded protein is CASSSLDGSYEQYF.

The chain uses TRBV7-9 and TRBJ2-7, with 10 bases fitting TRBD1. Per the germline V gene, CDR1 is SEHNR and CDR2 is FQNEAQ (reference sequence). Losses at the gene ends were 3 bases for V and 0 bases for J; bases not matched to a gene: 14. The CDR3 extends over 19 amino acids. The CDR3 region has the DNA TGTGCCAGCAGCTTCGGGGGGGGACAGGGGACCCCCTTCTCCTACGAGCAGTACTTC. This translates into CASSFGGGQGTPFSYEQYF.

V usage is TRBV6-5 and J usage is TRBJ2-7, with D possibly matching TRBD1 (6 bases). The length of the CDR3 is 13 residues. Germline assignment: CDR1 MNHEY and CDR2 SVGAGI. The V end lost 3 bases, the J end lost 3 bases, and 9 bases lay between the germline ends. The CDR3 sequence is CASSYVTGYEQYF. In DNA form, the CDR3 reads TGTGCCAGCAGTTATGTGACAGGCTACGAGCAGTACTTC.

The CDR3 DNA follows: TGTGCCAGCAGCTCCGAGATTACAGGAGACCCCTCCTACAATGAGCAGTTCTTC. This encodes CASSSEITGDPSYNEQFF. The chain combines TRBV7-6 with TRBJ2-1, with D possibly being TRBD1 (5 bases). Trimming left V 4 bases short and J 0 bases short, with 19 bases between. Germline CDR1 SGHVS, CDR2 FNYEAQ. The CDR3 is 18 amino acids.

CDR3: CASSIAGTGILRGQYF. In DNA, the CDR3 is TGTGCCAGTAGTATAGCTGGGACAGGGATACTACGAGGGCAGTACTTC. The chain uses TRBV19 and TRBJ2-7; 9 bases line up with TRBD1. The V gene's germline CDR1 is LNHDA and CDR2 SQIVND (reference sequence). V was pared by 1 base and J by 9 bases, with 13 bases of the junction left unmatched. The CDR3 extends over 16 amino acids.

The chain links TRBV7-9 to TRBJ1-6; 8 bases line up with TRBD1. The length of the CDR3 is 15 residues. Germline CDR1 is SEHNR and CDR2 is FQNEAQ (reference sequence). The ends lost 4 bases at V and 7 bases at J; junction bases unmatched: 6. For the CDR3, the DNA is TGTGCCAGCAGCTCCCGGGACAGGACCAATTCACCCCTCCACTTT. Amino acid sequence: CASSSRDRTNSPLHF.

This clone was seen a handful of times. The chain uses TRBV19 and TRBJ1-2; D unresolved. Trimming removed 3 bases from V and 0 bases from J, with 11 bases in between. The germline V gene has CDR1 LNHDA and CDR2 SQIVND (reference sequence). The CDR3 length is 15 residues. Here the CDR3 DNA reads TGTGCCAGTAGTATCGAGCGAGCCTCTAACTATGGCTACACCTTC. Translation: CASSIERASNYGYTF.

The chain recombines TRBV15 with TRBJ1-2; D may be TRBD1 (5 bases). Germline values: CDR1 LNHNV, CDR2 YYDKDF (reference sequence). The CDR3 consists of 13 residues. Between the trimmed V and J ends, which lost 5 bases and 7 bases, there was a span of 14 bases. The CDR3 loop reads CATSEGMGVGYTF. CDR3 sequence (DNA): TGTGCCACCAGCGAGGGAATGGGGGTTGGCTACACCTTC.

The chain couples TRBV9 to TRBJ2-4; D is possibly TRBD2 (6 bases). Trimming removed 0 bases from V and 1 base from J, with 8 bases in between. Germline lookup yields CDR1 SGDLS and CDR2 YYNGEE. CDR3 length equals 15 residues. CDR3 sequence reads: CASSVDAGAKNIQYF. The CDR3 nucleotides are TGTGCCAGCAGCGTAGACGCGGGGGCCAAAAACATTCAGTACTTC.

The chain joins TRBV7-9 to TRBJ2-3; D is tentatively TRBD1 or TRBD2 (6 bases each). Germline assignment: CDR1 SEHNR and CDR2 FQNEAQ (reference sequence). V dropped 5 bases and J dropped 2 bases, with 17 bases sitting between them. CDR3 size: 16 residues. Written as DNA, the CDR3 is TGTGCCAGCAGCCCGCAAGGAGGGGGTGACACAGATACGCAGTATTTT. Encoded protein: CASSPQGGGDTDTQYF.

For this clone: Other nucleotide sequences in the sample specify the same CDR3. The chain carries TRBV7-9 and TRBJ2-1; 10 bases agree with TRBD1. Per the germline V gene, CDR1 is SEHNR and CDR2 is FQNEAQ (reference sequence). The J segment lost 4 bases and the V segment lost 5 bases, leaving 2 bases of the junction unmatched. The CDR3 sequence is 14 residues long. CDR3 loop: CASSPGQGYNEQFF. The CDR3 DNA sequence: TGTGCCAGCAGCCCGGGACAGGGGTACAATGAGCAGTTCTTC.

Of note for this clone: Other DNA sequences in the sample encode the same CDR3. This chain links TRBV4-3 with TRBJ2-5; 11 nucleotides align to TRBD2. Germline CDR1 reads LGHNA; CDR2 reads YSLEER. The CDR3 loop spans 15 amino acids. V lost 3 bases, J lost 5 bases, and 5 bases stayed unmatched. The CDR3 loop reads CASSQVAGGEETQYF. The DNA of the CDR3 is TGCGCCAGCAGCCAGGTAGCGGGAGGGGAGGAGACCCAGTACTTC.